Detailed here is one T cell receptor beta chain. Its target is unknown. This record belongs to a study of CD4 T cells in relation to SARS-CoV-2 and coronaviruses. For the study at large: After nine to eleven days of antigen culture, PBMC TCR beta CDR3s were sequenced.

This CDR3 spans 17 amino acids. Per germline, CDR1 SGDLS and CDR2 YYNGEE. The J segment lost 7 bases and the V segment lost 4 bases, leaving 14 bases of the junction unmatched. Unexposed donor CD4+ T cells date from about 2011-2018, before the COVID-19 pandemic. CD4+ T cells were isolated from the cells after around 11 days of culture. General study findings and limits: This crossreactivity analysis covered spike protein alone, no other viral proteins. Pre-pandemic and post-infection samples never came from the same donor.

The repertoire was sequenced with immunoSEQ multiplex PCR; TCRdb's copy has only in-frame clones and lacks some. Of 20,000 to 25,000 clones in the sample, around 78% were seen once. The sequence derives from a human donor in good health. The J gene is TRBJ2-1, the V gene TRBV9; 10 positions agree with TRBD2. Material: CD4+ T cells from PBMCs, cultured in vitro. The CDR3 region is CASSRLKAGGPPNEQFF. The DNA of the CDR3 is TGTGCCAGCAGCCGACTTAAAGCGGGAGGGCCACCGAATGAGCAGTTCTTC.